These 9 T cell receptor beta chains share one sample of origin, sequenced in a study of blood T cell repertoires in COVID-19. Data came from immunoSEQ multiplex PCR; TCRdb stores just in-frame clones and leaves some out. The sample has more than 85,000 clones, around 90% seen once; the top ten hold more than 4%. The sample taken for sequencing was peripheral blood. These receptors came from a human donor in a cohort sampled during active COVID-19.

This chain connects TRBV15 to TRBJ2-2; 7 nucleotides match TRBD2. Germline CDR1 and CDR2: LNHNV and YYDKDF (reference sequence). V shed 3 bases, J shed 1 base, and the junction held 5 bases outside the gene matches. The CDR3 sequence is 16 residues long. CDR3 coding DNA: TGTGCCACCAGCAGCGGGGGAGGGAGGAACACCGGGGAGCTGTTTTTT. This codes for CATSSGGGRNTGELFF.

The chain joins TRBV10-3 to TRBJ1-6; the D is unclear. The CDR3 runs to 15 residues. V lost 6 bases and J 9 bases, leaving 18 bases between the germline ends. Germline values: CDR1 ENHRY, CDR2 SYGVKD. This CDR3 is CAISEAPLGSSPLHF. The CDR3 nucleotides read TGTGCCATCAGCGAAGCCCCATTGGGGAGTTCACCCCTCCACTTT.

The chain couples TRBV11-3 to TRBJ2-5; D perhaps matches TRBD1 (7 bases). The CDR3 is 15 residues long. CDR1 and CDR2 from the germline V gene are SGHNT and YENEEA. Trimming cost V 3 bases and J 2 bases, with 13 bases left between them. The CDR3 loop is CASSFLQGGQETQYF. The CDR3 DNA follows: TGTGCCAGCAGCTTCCTCCAGGGGGGACAAGAGACCCAGTACTTC.

The chain couples TRBV18 to TRBJ2-4, with D possibly being TRBD1 (6 bases). CDR3 length equals 18 residues. V lost 3 bases and J 2 bases, leaving 20 bases between the germline ends. CDR1 and CDR2 (germline): KGHSH, LQKENI. The CDR3 protein is CASSPTGLTRGSKNIQYF. CDR3 bases: TGTGCCAGCTCACCTACAGGGCTGACTCGAGGGTCCAAAAACATTCAGTACTTC. The full variable domain, rest sourced from reference TRBV18 and TRBJ2-4, is NAGVMQNPRHLVRRRGQEARLRCSPMKGHSHVYWYRQLPEEGLKFMVYLQKENIIDESGMPKERFSAEFPKEGPSILRIQQVVRGDSAAYFCASSPTGLTRGSKNIQYFGAGTRLSVL.

V is TRBV28 and J is TRBJ2-7, with TRBD2 identical over 10 bases. V lost 4 bases and J lost 2; bases outside the gene matches: 8. Looked up from germline, CDR1 is MDHEN and CDR2 is SYDVKM. This CDR3 contains 16 residues. Here the CDR3 reads CASSSTGTSDTYEQYF. The CDR3 DNA is TGTGCCAGCAGTTCTACCGGGACTAGCGATACCTACGAGCAGTACTTC.

This chain links TRBV7-9 with TRBJ2-3; D gene ambiguous. In germline, CDR1 is SEHNR, CDR2 FQNEAQ (reference sequence). The CDR3 loop spans 12 amino acids. V was shortened by 0 bases and J by 6 bases, with 4 bases between the two germline ends. CDR3 loop: CASSLAEDTQYF. The CDR3 DNA reads as TGTGCCAGCAGCTTAGCGGAGGATACGCAGTATTTT.

CDR3 in amino acids: CASSLLAGVVGELFF. The CDR3 DNA follows: TGTGCCAGCAGCTTACTAGCGGGAGTGGTCGGGGAGCTGTTTTTT. The chain uses TRBV7-2 and TRBJ2-2; 10 bases match TRBD2. CDR1 and CDR2 from the germline V gene are SGHTA and FQGNSA. V shed 2 bases and J 7 bases; nucleotides not matched to a gene: 4. The CDR3 has 15 residues.

In its sample, this clone was seen once. The chain combines TRBV9 with TRBJ2-3; 8 nucleotides align to TRBD2. Germline lookup yields CDR1 SGDLS and CDR2 YYNGEE. CDR3 length: 19 residues. J gave up 1 base and V 0 bases, and 13 bases lay outside the gene matches. The CDR3 protein is CASSVDGGGPSSGTDTQYF. The CDR3 region has the DNA TGTGCCAGCAGCGTAGATGGCGGGGGGCCATCCAGCGGCACAGATACGCAGTATTTT.

The rearrangement uses TRBV19 and TRBJ1-6; D remains unclear. Per the germline V gene, CDR1 is LNHDA and CDR2 is SQIVND (reference sequence). The CDR3 has 13 amino acids. V lost 1 base, J lost 8 bases, and 6 bases lay in between. CDR3 DNA: TGTGCCAGTAGTATAGGCGGGGATTCACCCCTCCACTTT. Protein sequence: CASSIGGDSPLHF. Full variable domain (rest looked up from reference TRBV19 and TRBJ1-6): DGGITQSPKYLFRKEGQNVTLSCEQNLNHDAMYWYRQDPGQGLRLIYYSQIVNDFQKGDIAEGYSVSREKKESFPLTVTSAQKNPTAFYLCASSIGGDSPLHFGNGTRLTVT.